These T cell receptor beta chains were read from a single sample in a study of multiple sclerosis patients with progressive multifocal leukoencephalopathy. Assay used: immunoSEQ multiplex PCR; TCRdb lists only in-frame clones, some missing. The top ten hold over 1.3% of the sample, which has around 30,000 clones, around nine tenths seen once. The sample was PBMCs. These TCRs come from a human donor with multiple sclerosis. Both conserved end residues are part of each CDR3. The order of the fields is D gene, clone size, J gene, V gene, CDR3 DNA, CDR3 protein. The D gene is left open where the match is weak. Some rows have no size entry. The others give once, few or many, or a class for an expanded clone.

TRBD1,.,TRBJ1-6,TRBV7-6,TGTGCCAGCAGCTTAGCGCAGGGGGCTAATTCACCCCTCCACTTT,CASSLAQGANSPLHF
.,.,TRBJ1-1,TRBV10-1,TGCGCCAGCAGTGAGTCGGGGAGGTGGCCTGAAGCTTTCTTT,CASSESGRWPEAFF
.,.,TRBJ1-2,TRBV28,TGTGCCAGCAGTTTATCCTCGAGTGGCTACACCTTC,CASSLSSSGYTF
.,.,TRBJ1-2,TRBV29-1,TGCAGCGCTTCGACAGGTTATGGCTACACCTTC,CSASTGYGYTF
.,.,TRBJ2-1,TRBV4-3,TGCGCCAGCAGCCAAGAGGGGGCGGGGGCCTACAATGAGCAGTTCTTC,CASSQEGAGAYNEQFF
TRBD1,.,TRBJ2-1,TRBV9,TGTGCCAGCAGCGGGGACAGGGCAAATGAGCAGTTCTTC,CASSGDRANEQFF
.,once,TRBJ2-3,TRBV30,TGTGCCTGGGGCGGCGGTGTCGGGAGCACAGATACGCAGTATTTT,CAWGGGVGSTDTQYF
TRBD1,.,TRBJ1-2,TRBV14,TGTGCCAGCAGCCAAGATGCGTTTGGACAGGGCTATGGCTACACCTTC,CASSQDAFGQGYGYTF
TRBD1,.,TRBJ2-1,TRBV27,TGTGCCAGCAGTCCGTTCCAGGGACAGTTGACCTACAATGAGCAGTTCTTC,CASSPFQGQLTYNEQFF
.,.,TRBJ2-1,TRBV30,TGTGCCTGGACCAACAAGGCGGCAAGCTCCTACAATGAGCAGTTCTTC,CAWTNKAASSYNEQFF
.,once,TRBJ2-3,TRBV5-1,TGCGCCAGCAGCTTGGAACAGCTTTTAGATACGCAGTATTTT,CASSLEQLLDTQYF
TRBD1,.,TRBJ1-2,TRBV4-2,TGTGCCAGCAGCCAAGCAGGACAGGGGTACGGCTACACCTTC,CASSQAGQGYGYTF
.,.,TRBJ1-5,TRBV28,TGTGCCAGCGCCGGGTCAGGGGCCAATCAGCCCCAGCATTTT,CASAGSGANQPQHF
TRBD2,.,TRBJ2-7,TRBV9,TGTGCCGGGCCCTCGGGGGGGACCCACGAGCAGTACTTC,CAGPSGGTHEQYF
.,.,TRBJ2-5,TRBV27,TGTGCCAGCAGTCACATACCAGGGGCGGTACAGACCCAGTACTTC,CASSHIPGAVQTQYF
TRBD2,.,TRBJ2-1,TRBV4-3,TGCGCCAGCAGCCAAGATGATGTGCTAGCGGGAGCCAGTGAGCAGTTCTTC,CASSQDDVLAGASEQFF
.,.,TRBJ2-1,TRBV28,TGTGCCAGCAGTCTACTCCCCAACGGCGCCCCCCCGTTCTTC,CASSLLPNGAPPFF
.,.,TRBJ1-5,TRBV11-2,TGTGCCAGCAGCTTATGGGCGAGCAATCAGCCCCAGCATTTT,CASSLWASNQPQHF
TRBD1,.,TRBJ2-7,TRBV30,TGTGCCTGGAGAGGGGCCGGGACAGGGAACCCCTACGAGCAGTACTTC,CAWRGAGTGNPYEQYF
TRBD2,.,TRBJ2-7,TRBV12-5,TGTGCTAGTGGTTATTACCTTAGCGGGAGAGGTTTCGAGCAGTACTTC,CASGYYLSGRGFEQYF
.,.,TRBJ2-3,TRBV18,TGTGCCAGCTCACCACGGTCGGCGGGACTGAAGGAAGATACGCAGTATTTT,CASSPRSAGLKEDTQYF
TRBD1,.,TRBJ1-2,TRBV7-8,TGTGCCAGCAGCTTAGAGGGGCGTGCAGGGGGATATGGCTACACCTTC,CASSLEGRAGGYGYTF
.,.,TRBJ1-2,TRBV5-6,TGTGCCAGCGGCGATGAAGGTCACAGGATAAACTATGGCTACACCTTC,CASGDEGHRINYGYTF
.,.,TRBJ1-5,TRBV18,TGTGCCAGCTCTCAACTTCAGGGGAATCAGCCCCAGCATTTT,CASSQLQGNQPQHF
.,.,TRBJ2-7,TRBV15,TGTGCCACCAGCAGAGATATAGGACAGCTCTACGAGCAGTACTTC,CATSRDIGQLYEQYF
TRBD1,.,TRBJ1-3,TRBV9,TGTGCCAGCAGCGTAGATCTTAGGGACAGGGCCTCTGGAAACACCATATATTTT,CASSVDLRDRASGNTIYF
TRBD1,.,TRBJ1-1,TRBV11-2,TGTGCCAGCAGCCCACGACAGGGGCACGGGAACACTGAAGCTTTCTTT,CASSPRQGHGNTEAFF
.,.,TRBJ1-5,TRBV4-3,TGCGCCAGCAGCCTTTGGGGGTCTAATCAGCCCCAGCATTTT,CASSLWGSNQPQHF
.,.,TRBJ1-2,TRBV6-6,TGTGCCAGCAGTTACTCGGGGGTTTCGGGCTACACCTTC,CASSYSGVSGYTF
.,.,TRBJ2-6,TRBV4-3,TGCGCCAGCAGCCGGGTGCCCGGGGCCAACGTCCTGACTTTC,CASSRVPGANVLTF
.,once,TRBJ1-1,TRBV5-6,TGTGCCAGCAGCAACCGGGACGGACGCACTGAAGCTTTCTTT,CASSNRDGRTEAFF
.,.,TRBJ1-4,TRBV28,TGTGCCAGCAGTTTATTGAGGGGTCGGGGTGAAAAACTGTTTTTT,CASSLLRGRGEKLFF
.,.,TRBJ2-1,TRBV5-4,TGTGCCAGCAGCCCGCCAGGGGCCGCGGGTGAGCAGTTCTTC,CASSPPGAAGEQFF
TRBD1,.,TRBJ1-2,TRBV6-1,TGTGCCAGCAGTGAGCGGACAGGGCCAAACTATGGCTACACCTTC,CASSERTGPNYGYTF
.,.,TRBJ2-2,TRBV5-1,TGCGCCAGCAGCGAGGTGGCAGGGGACACCGGGGAGCTGTTTTTT,CASSEVAGDTGELFF
.,.,TRBJ2-1,TRBV19,TGTGCCAGTAGTATAGGGAGGGGGCTTGGGTATGAGCAGTTCTTC,CASSIGRGLGYEQFF
TRBD1,.,TRBJ1-2,TRBV5-1,TGCGCCAGCAGCTTGAACAGGGGAGCCAACTATGGCTACACCTTC,CASSLNRGANYGYTF
TRBD2,.,TRBJ2-1,TRBV28,TGTGCCAGCAGTTTAGCGGGAGGGCCTGCAGATGAGCAGTTCTTC,CASSLAGGPADEQFF
.,.,TRBJ2-7,TRBV6-5,TGTGCCAGCAGTCGGGACGGGAGCTCCTACGAGCAGTACTTC,CASSRDGSSYEQYF
.,.,TRBJ2-5,TRBV7-2,TGTGCCAGCGGAAGCTTAATAAGGGTCGGGACCCAGTACTTC,CASGSLIRVGTQYF
TRBD1,.,TRBJ1-1,TRBV6-1,TGTGCCAGCAGAAAGACAGGGGTCACTGAAGCTTTCTTT,CASRKTGVTEAFF
.,.,TRBJ1-5,TRBV5-1,TGCGCCAGCAGGAGGGGGATTGATGTTGTCAATCAGCCCCAGCATTTT,CASRRGIDVVNQPQHF
.,.,TRBJ1-1,TRBV19,TGTACCAGTAGTATAGAGGTGGGACGGGGCACTGAAGCTTTCTTT,CTSSIEVGRGTEAFF
.,.,TRBJ2-1,TRBV5-6,TGTGCCAGCAGCCTTGGAGGCCCCGGGCCCTACAATGAGCAGTTCTTC,CASSLGGPGPYNEQFF
.,.,TRBJ2-7,TRBV6-1,TGTGCCAGCAGCCTGACAGCCTCCTACGAGCAGTACTTC,CASSLTASYEQYF
TRBD1,.,TRBJ2-7,TRBV7-9,TGTGCCAGCAGCTTTTCCCGGGACAGGGGTAAACACGAGCAGTACTTC,CASSFSRDRGKHEQYF
.,.,TRBJ2-7,TRBV5-6,TGTGCCAGCAGCCAACGAGCCGTTTACGAGCAGTACTTC,CASSQRAVYEQYF
.,few,TRBJ2-3,TRBV19,TGTGCCAGTAGCGGTCCAGAGGCAGATACGCAGTATTTT,CASSGPEADTQYF
.,.,TRBJ2-7,TRBV5-1,TGCGCCAGCAGCTTGGGAAATGGAGGCGAGCAGTACTTC,CASSLGNGGEQYF
TRBD2,once,TRBJ2-1,TRBV9,TGTGCCAGCAGCGCTTTGGCAGCGGGAGGGGATGAGCAGTTCTTC,CASSALAAGGDEQFF
.,.,TRBJ2-1,TRBV27,TGTGCCAGCAGTTTTTCCTCGAGCTCCTACAATGAGCAGTTCTTC,CASSFSSSSYNEQFF
.,.,TRBJ1-5,TRBV6-6,TGTGCCAGCAGTTACGGACTTAATCAGCCCCAGCATTTT,CASSYGLNQPQHF
.,.,TRBJ2-7,TRBV27,TGTGCCAGCAGTAAGGGGCCGGTGGTCTACGAGCAGTACTTC,CASSKGPVVYEQYF
.,.,TRBJ1-2,TRBV27,TGTGCCAGCAGCCCTGGACGGAACTATGGCTACACCTTC,CASSPGRNYGYTF